Below, 26 T cell receptor beta chains from the same sample are listed, as sequenced in a study of CD8+CD57+ T cells in acquired aplastic anemia. Genomic DNA constituted the template upon which TCR beta VDJ and CDR3 profiling was performed. Each CDR3 protein is one row after TCRdb ran MiXCR on the reads. The repertoire consists of about 160,000 distinct CDR3 sequences, with approximately 40% occurring once and the leading ten covering approximately 1.1%. Material for sequencing was sorted CD4+, CD8+, or CD8+CD57+ T cells (not recorded which) from PBMCs. These receptors originate from a human donor in good health.

The sample holds many counts of this clonotype. V gene TRBV12-3 or TRBV12-4 combines with J gene TRBJ2-1; D might be TRBD1 (6 bases). The CDR3 runs to 16 residues. V was trimmed by 5 bases and J by 0 bases, leaving 14 bases between them. The CDR3 loop reads CASSPLDRISYNEQFF. The CDR3 DNA sequence: TGTGCCAGCAGTCCGTTGGACAGAATCTCCTACAATGAGCAGTTCTTC.

This clonotype has at least ten counts. The rearrangement uses TRBV24-1 and TRBJ2-2; 7 bases map to TRBD1. This CDR3 is 15 amino acids long. J lost 3 bases, V lost 7 bases, and 7 bases had no gene match. Germline V gene data show CDR1 as KGHDR and CDR2 as SFDVKD. CDR3 nucleotide sequence: TGTGCCACCAGCGCCGGGACAGCTGACACCGGGGAGCTGTTTTTT. Encoded protein: CATSAGTADTGELFF.

V gene TRBV2 combines with J gene TRBJ2-3, with TRBD1 matching over 9 bases. V lost 6 bases to trimming and J lost 6 bases; unmatched junction nucleotides: 13. Germline V gene data show CDR1 as SNHLY and CDR2 as FYNNEI. The CDR3 has 16 amino acids. Here the CDR3 DNA reads TGTGCCAGCAGGGGAGGACAGGGGTCCCCCGGGGATACGCAGTATTTT. This gives the protein CASRGGQGSPGDTQYF.

This clonotype came up many times. The chain combines TRBV29-1 with TRBJ2-5; possibly TRBD2 for D (7 bases). Germline CDR1 reads SQVTM; CDR2 reads ANQGSEA. CDR3 length equals 15 residues. The V end lost 7 bases, the J end lost 4 bases, and 22 bases lay between the germline ends. The CDR3 spells CSGGGGGVRGETQYF. The CDR3 DNA is TGCAGCGGGGGGGGAGGGGGGGTGCGGGGAGAGACCCAGTACTTC.

There are many counts of this clonotype. The rearrangement joins TRBV6-2 or TRBV6-3 to TRBJ1-1; D gene unclear. This CDR3 region has 12 residues. Germline lookup yields CDR1 MNHEY and CDR2 SVGEGT. Trimming stripped 7 bases from V and 1 base from J, with 7 bases between. As DNA, the CDR3 is TGTGCCAGCAACGAGAGGAACACTGAAGCTTTCTTT. Its protein product is CASNERNTEAFF.

About this clonotype: Sequence at one end of the junction differs from germline and may be a read error. The chain carries TRBV28 and TRBJ2-1; D is perhaps TRBD1 (6 bases). The CDR3 runs 14 residues. CDR1 and CDR2 from the germline V gene are MDHEN and SYDVKM. The CDR3 bases are TGTGCCTCCAAAACAGGGATCAACTACAATGGGCAGTTCTTC. Protein product: CASKTGINYNGQFF.

In its sample, this clonotype ranks as medium-sized. This chain joins TRBV7-8 and TRBJ2-7, with a possible D match to TRBD2 (5 bases). The V end was cut by 5 bases, the J end by 8 bases, with 13 bases between. The CDR3 consists of 12 residues. CDR1 is SGHVS, CDR2 FQNEAQ, per germline. CDR3 protein: CASSILAWQQYF. In nucleotides, the CDR3 is TGTGCCAGCAGCATCCTAGCATGGCAGCAGTACTTC.

V and J are TRBV6-4 and TRBJ2-1, with TRBD2 matching over 7 bases. Germline V gene sequence: CDR1 MRHNA, CDR2 SNTAGT. This CDR3 spans 16 amino acids. Trimming cost V 0 bases and J 3 bases; bases outside gene matches: 5. CDR3 protein: CASSDSSSGDYNEQFF. For the CDR3, the DNA is TGTGCCAGCAGTGACTCCTCCAGCGGGGACTACAATGAGCAGTTCTTC.

V gene TRBV9 combines with J gene TRBJ2-1; the D gene is possibly TRBD2 (7 bases). Between the trimmed V and J ends, which lost 0 bases and 7 bases, there was a span of 11 bases. Germline V gene data show CDR1 as SGDLS and CDR2 as YYNGEE. This CDR3 region has 14 residues. CDR3 DNA sequence: TGTGCCAGCAGCGTAGAGGGGGGGCCAAATGAGCAGTTCTTC. Translation: CASSVEGGPNEQFF. Full variable domain (outside the CDR3, taken from reference TRBV9 and TRBJ2-1): DSGVTQTPKHLITATGQRVTLRCSPRSGDLSVYWYQQSLDQGLQFLIQYYNGEERAKGNILERFSAQQFPDLHSELNLSSLELGDSALYFCASSVEGGPNEQFFGPGTRLTVL.

The chain uses TRBV9 and TRBJ2-7; no definite D call. V lost 4 bases and J lost 2, with 7 bases in between. The CDR3 consists of 12 residues. Germline V gives CDR1 SGDLS, CDR2 YYNGEE. For the CDR3, the DNA is TGTGCCAGCAGCCCTCTCACCTACGAGCAGTACTTC. It codes for CASSPLTYEQYF.

The CDR3 spells CASSREQETQYF. The CDR3 DNA is TGTGCCAGCAGTCGCGAGCAAGAGACCCAGTACTTC. The rearrangement links TRBV19 to TRBJ2-5; D is ambiguous. The CDR3 is made up of 12 amino acids. Germline V gene lookup returns CDR1 LNHDA and CDR2 SQIVND (reference sequence). Deletions cut 9 bases from V and 2 bases from J, with 10 bases between.

V usage is TRBV19 and J usage is TRBJ2-3; 12 positions match TRBD1. The CDR3 is 14 amino acids. The J segment lost 7 bases and the V segment lost 5 bases, leaving 4 bases of the junction unmatched. CDR1 is LNHDA and CDR2 is SQIVND in the germline V gene (reference sequence). Here the CDR3 DNA reads TGTGCCAGTAGTGCGGGACAGGGGGCGAATACGCAGTATTTT. Translation: CASSAGQGANTQYF.

This clonotype was detected many times. V and J are TRBV20-1 and TRBJ2-1; D perhaps matches TRBD2 (5 bases). V shed 0 bases and J shed 2 bases, with 14 bases lying between them. Germline CDR1 DFQATT, CDR2 SNEGSKA (reference sequence). CDR3 length: 16 residues. The CDR3 spells CSARDTTSPPYNEQFF. The CDR3 coding sequence is TGCAGTGCTAGAGACACAACTAGTCCGCCCTACAATGAGCAGTTCTTC.

As to this clonotype: A clone one base away is much larger, so this may be a read error. The chain carries TRBV20-1 and TRBJ1-1; tentatively, D is TRBD1 (5 bases). Trimming took off 3 bases at V and 5 bases at J, with 13 bases between the two ends. The CDR3 loop spans 13 amino acids. Germline V gene sequence: CDR1 DFQATT, CDR2 SNEGSKA (reference sequence). Here the CDR3 reads CSASGGVWTEAFF. The CDR3 region has the DNA TGCAGTGCTAGTGGGGGGGTTTGGACTGAAGCTTTCTTT.

There are many counts of this clonotype. The V and J genes are TRBV10-3 and TRBJ2-7, with TRBD1 as a possible D gene (5 bases). CDR3 length: 10 amino acids. From germline, CDR1 is ENHRY and CDR2 SYGVKD. V lost 10 bases, J lost 6 bases, and 10 bases lay in between. CDR3 region: CATLGAEQYF. The CDR3 DNA reads TGTGCCACCCTAGGGGCCGAGCAGTACTTC.

At least ten counts were recorded for this clonotype. This chain uses TRBV20-1 with TRBJ2-7, with D unclear. The CDR3 is 13 residues long. V lost 2 bases and J lost 3, with 11 bases in between. Germline V gives CDR1 DFQATT, CDR2 SNEGSKA (reference sequence). The CDR3 sequence: CSARHRSFYEQYF. CDR3 DNA: TGCAGTGCTAGACACAGAAGCTTCTACGAGCAGTACTTC.

Points on this clonotype: This may stem from a read error, because a much larger clone lies one nucleotide away. The chain uses TRBV7-8 and TRBJ2-3; 8 bases map to TRBD2. This CDR3 comprises 16 residues. Germline CDR1 is SGHVS and CDR2 is FQNEAQ. CDR3 sequence reads: CASSKRGPGSTGTQYF. The DNA of the CDR3 is TGTGCCAGCAGCAAGCGGGGGCCGGGGAGCACAGGTACGCAGTATTTT.

About this clonotype: A read error may be the cause here, since a much bigger clone is one base away. This chain uses TRBV19 with TRBJ2-2; 9 positions agree with TRBD2. CDR3 size: 16 residues. CDR1 is LNHDA, CDR2 SQIVND, per germline (reference sequence). The CDR3 DNA is TGTGCCAGTAGTTCTATAGCGGGAGAGAGGGCCGGGAAGCTGTTTTTT. Translation: CASSSIAGERAGKLFF. Looking up the rest from reference TRBV19 and TRBJ2-2 gives the full variable domain: DGGITQSPKYLFRKEGQNVTLSCEQNLNHDAMYWYRQDPGQGLRLIYYSQIVNDFQKGDIAEGYSVSREKKESFPLTVTSAQKNPTAFYLCASSSIAGERAGKLFFGEGSRLTVL.

This clonotype showed up many times. The gene calls are TRBV20-1 and TRBJ1-2; maybe TRBD1 (5 bases). CDR3 length: 15 amino acids. V was trimmed by 3 bases and J by 7 bases, leaving 21 bases between them. Germline V lookup: CDR1 DFQATT, CDR2 SNEGSKA (reference sequence). CDR3: CSARGFAGTSSGYTF. The CDR3 DNA follows: TGCAGTGCTAGGGGCTTTGCGGGGACTTCTAGTGGCTACACCTTC.

The J gene is TRBJ1-5, the V gene TRBV10-3; no firm D call. Trimming pared 2 bases from V and 4 bases from J, leaving 15 bases between. The CDR3 has 16 amino acids. CDR1 is ENHRY, CDR2 SYGVKD, per germline. CDR3 protein: CAISEEEGRRNQPQHF. DNA for the CDR3: TGTGCCATCAGTGAGGAGGAAGGGAGGAGGAATCAGCCCCAGCATTTT.

In its sample, this clonotype was seen many times. The CDR3 nucleotides read TGTGCCAGCAGCTTTGACGGAGACCCAACTAATGAAAAACTGTTTTTT. This gives the protein CASSFDGDPTNEKLFF. The chain links TRBV2 to TRBJ1-4; no clear D. The CDR3 extends over 16 amino acids. V dropped 6 bases and J dropped 0 bases, with 14 bases sitting between them. The V gene's germline CDR1 is SNHLY and CDR2 FYNNEI.

This clonotype was seen many times. The chain is built from TRBV2 and TRBJ1-1; 7 nucleotides align to TRBD1. Germline trimming cut 2 bases from V and 6 bases from J; bases unmatched to any gene: 9. This CDR3 has 15 residues. The germline V gene has CDR1 SNHLY and CDR2 FYNNEI. In DNA, the CDR3 is TGTGCCAGCAGTGAAAGAGGTAGACAGGGACCTGAAGCTTTCTTT. Amino acid sequence: CASSERGRQGPEAFF.

This clonotype was recorded at least ten times. The V and J genes are TRBV10-3 and TRBJ2-4; the match to TRBD1 covers 9 bases. The trim removed 10 bases at V and 1 base at J, leaving 17 bases unmatched. In germline, CDR1 is ENHRY, CDR2 SYGVKD. There are 18 residues in the CDR3. The CDR3 nucleotides are TGTGCCACCGCGCCGGGACAGGGAGTAATGGTGGCCAAAAACATTCAGTACTTC. The encoded protein is CATAPGQGVMVAKNIQYF.

The chain is built from TRBV20-1 and TRBJ2-1; 10 bases map to TRBD2. In germline, CDR1 is DFQATT, CDR2 SNEGSKA (reference sequence). Germline trimming cut 4 bases from V and 4 bases from J; bases unmatched to any gene: 7. The CDR3 has 15 residues. CDR3 sequence (DNA): TGCAGTGCTACGGAACTAGCGGGGCCTTACAATGAGCAGTTCTTC. It specifies CSATELAGPYNEQFF.

This clonotype was seen more than once but under ten times. The genes are TRBV2 and TRBJ2-5; D is unresolved. V lost 2 bases and J lost 2, with 9 bases in between. This CDR3 has 14 amino acids. Germline assignment: CDR1 SNHLY and CDR2 FYNNEI. The CDR3 loop is CASSESVNQETQYF. CDR3 nucleotides: TGTGCCAGCAGTGAATCAGTGAATCAAGAGACCCAGTACTTC.

This rearrangement joins TRBV6-2 or TRBV6-3 to TRBJ1-2; TRBD1 agrees at 7 bases. This CDR3 is built from 14 residues. Germline CDR1 reads MNHEY; CDR2 reads SVGEGT. J was trimmed by 3 bases and V by 5 bases; bases with no gene match: 6. CDR3 loop: CASSQQGRHYGYTF. The CDR3 nucleotides read TGTGCCAGCAGTCAACAGGGGCGACACTATGGCTACACCTTC.